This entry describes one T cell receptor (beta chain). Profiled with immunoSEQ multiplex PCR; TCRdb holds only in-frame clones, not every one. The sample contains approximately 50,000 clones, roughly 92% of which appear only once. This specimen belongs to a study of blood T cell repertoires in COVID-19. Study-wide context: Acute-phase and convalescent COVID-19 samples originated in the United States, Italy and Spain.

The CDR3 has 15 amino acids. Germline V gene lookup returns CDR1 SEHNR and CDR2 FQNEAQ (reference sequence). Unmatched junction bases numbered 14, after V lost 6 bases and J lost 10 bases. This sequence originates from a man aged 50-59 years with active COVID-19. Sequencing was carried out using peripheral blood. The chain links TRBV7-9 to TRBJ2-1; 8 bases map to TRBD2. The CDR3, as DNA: TGTGCCAGCAGATCGGGAAGCGGGAGTAGCGGGGAGCAGTTCTTC. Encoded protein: CASRSGSGSSGEQFF. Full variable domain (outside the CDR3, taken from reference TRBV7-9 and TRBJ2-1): DTGVSQNPRHKITKRGQNVTFRCDPISEHNRLYWYRQTLGQGPEFLTYFQNEAQLEKSRLLSDRFSAERPKGSFSTLEIQRTEQGDSAMYLCASRSGSGSSGEQFFGPGTRLTVL.